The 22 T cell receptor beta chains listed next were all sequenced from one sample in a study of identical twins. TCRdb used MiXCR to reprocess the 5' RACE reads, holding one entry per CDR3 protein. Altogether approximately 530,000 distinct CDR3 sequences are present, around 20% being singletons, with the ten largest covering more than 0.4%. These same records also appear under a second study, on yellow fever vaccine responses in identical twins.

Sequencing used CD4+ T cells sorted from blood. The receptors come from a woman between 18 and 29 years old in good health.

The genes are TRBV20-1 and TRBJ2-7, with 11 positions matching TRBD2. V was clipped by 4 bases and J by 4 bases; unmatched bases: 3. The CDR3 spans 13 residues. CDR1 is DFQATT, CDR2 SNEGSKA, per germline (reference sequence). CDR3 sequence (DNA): TGCAGTGCTACCGGGACTAGCGGATACGAGCAGTACTTC. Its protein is CSATGTSGYEQYF.

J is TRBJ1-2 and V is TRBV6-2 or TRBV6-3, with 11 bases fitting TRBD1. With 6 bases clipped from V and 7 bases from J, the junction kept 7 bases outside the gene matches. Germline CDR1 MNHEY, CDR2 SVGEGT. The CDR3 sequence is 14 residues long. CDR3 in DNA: TGTGCCAGCAGACCCGGACAGGGGGCCAGTGGCTACACCTTC. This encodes CASRPGQGASGYTF.

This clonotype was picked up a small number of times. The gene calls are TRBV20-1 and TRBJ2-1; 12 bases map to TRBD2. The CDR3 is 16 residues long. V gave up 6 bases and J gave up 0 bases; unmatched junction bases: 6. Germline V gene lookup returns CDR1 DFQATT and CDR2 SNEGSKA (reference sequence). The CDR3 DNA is TGCAGTGCGAGGACTAGCGGGACCAGCTCCTACAATGAGCAGTTCTTC. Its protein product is CSARTSGTSSYNEQFF.

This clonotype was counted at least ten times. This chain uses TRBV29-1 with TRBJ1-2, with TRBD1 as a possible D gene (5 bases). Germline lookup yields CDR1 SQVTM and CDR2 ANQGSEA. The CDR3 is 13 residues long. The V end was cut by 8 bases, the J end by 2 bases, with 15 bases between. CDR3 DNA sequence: TGCAGCTTTTTCCCCGGGGGGAACTATGGCTACACCTTC. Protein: CSFFPGGNYGYTF.

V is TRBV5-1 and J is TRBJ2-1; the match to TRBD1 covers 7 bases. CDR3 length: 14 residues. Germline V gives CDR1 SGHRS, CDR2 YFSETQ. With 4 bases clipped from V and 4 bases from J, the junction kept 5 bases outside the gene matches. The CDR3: CASSKGQEYNEQFF. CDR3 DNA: TGCGCCAGCAGCAAAGGACAGGAGTACAATGAGCAGTTCTTC.

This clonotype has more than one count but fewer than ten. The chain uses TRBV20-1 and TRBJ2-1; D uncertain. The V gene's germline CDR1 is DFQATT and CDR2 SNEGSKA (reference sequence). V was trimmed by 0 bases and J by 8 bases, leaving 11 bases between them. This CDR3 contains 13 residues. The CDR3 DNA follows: TGCAGTGCTAGAGACCTCGGCGGCTATGAGCAGTTCTTC. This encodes CSARDLGGYEQFF.

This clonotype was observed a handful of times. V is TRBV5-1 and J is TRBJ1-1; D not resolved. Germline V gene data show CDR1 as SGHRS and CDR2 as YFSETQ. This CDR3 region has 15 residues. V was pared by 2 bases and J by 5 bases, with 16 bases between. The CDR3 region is CASSFYSGGGTEAFF. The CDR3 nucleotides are TGCGCCAGCAGCTTTTATTCGGGAGGAGGGACTGAAGCTTTCTTT.

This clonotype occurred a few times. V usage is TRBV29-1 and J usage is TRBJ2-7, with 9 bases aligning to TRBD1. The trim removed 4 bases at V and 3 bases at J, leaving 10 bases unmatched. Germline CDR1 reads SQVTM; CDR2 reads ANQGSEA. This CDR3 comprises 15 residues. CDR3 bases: TGCAGCGTTGTTAGTCGGACAGGGGACATCTACGAGCAGTACTTC. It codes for CSVVSRTGDIYEQYF.

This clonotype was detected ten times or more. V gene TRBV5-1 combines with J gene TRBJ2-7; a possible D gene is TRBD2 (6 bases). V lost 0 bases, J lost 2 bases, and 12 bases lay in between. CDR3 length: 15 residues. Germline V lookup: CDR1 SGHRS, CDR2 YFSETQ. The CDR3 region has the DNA TGCGCCAGCAGCTTGGTCCGGGGGTCTGCCTACGAGCAGTACTTC. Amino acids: CASSLVRGSAYEQYF.

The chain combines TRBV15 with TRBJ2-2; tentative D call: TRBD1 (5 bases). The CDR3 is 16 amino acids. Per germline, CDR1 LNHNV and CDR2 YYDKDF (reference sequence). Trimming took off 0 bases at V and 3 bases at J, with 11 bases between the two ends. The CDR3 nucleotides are TGTGCCACCAGCAGAGATTCAGCCAGGGACACCGGGGAGCTGTTTTTT. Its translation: CATSRDSARDTGELFF.

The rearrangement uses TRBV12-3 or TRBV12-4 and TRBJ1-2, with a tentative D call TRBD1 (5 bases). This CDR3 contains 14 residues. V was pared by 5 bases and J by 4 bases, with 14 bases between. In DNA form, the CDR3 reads TGTGCCAGCAGTACAACTACAGGAGTCTATGGCTACACCTTC. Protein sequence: CASSTTTGVYGYTF.

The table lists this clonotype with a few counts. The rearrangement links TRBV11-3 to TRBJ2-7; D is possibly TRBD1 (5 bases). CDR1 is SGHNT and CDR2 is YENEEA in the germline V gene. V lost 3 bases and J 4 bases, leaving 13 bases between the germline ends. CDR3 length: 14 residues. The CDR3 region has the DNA TGTGCCAGCAGCTTTCCGGCAGGGCGGTACGAGCAGTACTTC. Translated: CASSFPAGRYEQYF.

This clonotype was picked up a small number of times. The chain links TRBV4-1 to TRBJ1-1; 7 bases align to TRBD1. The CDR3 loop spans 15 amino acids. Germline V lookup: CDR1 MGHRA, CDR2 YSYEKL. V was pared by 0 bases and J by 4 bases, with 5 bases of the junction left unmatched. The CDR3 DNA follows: TGCGCCAGCAGCCAAGATCCGGACAGGTTCACTGAAGCTTTCTTT. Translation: CASSQDPDRFTEAFF.

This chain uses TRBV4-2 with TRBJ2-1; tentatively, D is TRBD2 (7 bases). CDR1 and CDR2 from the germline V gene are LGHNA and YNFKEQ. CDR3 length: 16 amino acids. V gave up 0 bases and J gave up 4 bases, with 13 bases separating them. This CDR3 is CASSQDLGGPYNEQFF. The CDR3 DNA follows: TGTGCCAGCAGCCAAGATCTGGGGGGGCCGTACAATGAGCAGTTCTTC.

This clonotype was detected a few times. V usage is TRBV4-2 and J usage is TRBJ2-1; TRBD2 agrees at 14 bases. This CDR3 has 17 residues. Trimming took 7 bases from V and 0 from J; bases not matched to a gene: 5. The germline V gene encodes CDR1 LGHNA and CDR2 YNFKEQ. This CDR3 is CASNPTSGRGSYNEQFF. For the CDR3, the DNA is TGTGCCAGCAACCCGACTAGCGGGAGGGGCTCCTACAATGAGCAGTTCTTC.

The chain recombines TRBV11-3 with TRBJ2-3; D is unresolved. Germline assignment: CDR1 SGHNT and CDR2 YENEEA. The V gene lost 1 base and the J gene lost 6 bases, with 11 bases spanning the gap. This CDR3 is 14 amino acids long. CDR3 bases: TGTGCCAGCAGCTTAGGAAGGGCAAGCGATACGCAGTATTTT. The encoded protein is CASSLGRASDTQYF.

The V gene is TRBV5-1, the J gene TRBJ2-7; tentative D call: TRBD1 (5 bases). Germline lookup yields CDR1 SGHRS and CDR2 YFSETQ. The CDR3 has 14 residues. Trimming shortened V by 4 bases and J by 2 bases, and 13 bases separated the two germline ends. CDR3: CASSLDNLPYEQYF. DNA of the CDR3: TGCGCCAGCAGCCTGGACAACCTCCCCTACGAGCAGTACTTC.

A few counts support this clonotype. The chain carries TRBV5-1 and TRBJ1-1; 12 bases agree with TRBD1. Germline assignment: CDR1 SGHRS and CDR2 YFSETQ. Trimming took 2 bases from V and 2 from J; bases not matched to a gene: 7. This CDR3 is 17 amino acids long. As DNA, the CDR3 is TGCGCCAGCAGCTTCGGCTCCGGGACAGGGGGCAACACTGAAGCTTTCTTT. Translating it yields CASSFGSGTGGNTEAFF.

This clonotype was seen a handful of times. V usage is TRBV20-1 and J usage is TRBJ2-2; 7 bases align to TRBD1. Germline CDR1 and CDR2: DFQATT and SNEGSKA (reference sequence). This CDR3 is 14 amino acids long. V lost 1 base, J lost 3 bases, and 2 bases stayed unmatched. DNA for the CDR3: TGCAGTGCTAGAGCCCAGGGGGACACCGGGGAGCTGTTTTTT. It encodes CSARAQGDTGELFF.

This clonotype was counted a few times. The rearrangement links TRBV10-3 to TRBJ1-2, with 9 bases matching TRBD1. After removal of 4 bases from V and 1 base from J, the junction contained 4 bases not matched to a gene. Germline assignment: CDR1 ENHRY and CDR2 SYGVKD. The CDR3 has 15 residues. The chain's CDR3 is CAISGDRAGNYGYTF. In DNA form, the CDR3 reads TGTGCCATCAGTGGGGACAGGGCTGGTAACTATGGCTACACCTTC.

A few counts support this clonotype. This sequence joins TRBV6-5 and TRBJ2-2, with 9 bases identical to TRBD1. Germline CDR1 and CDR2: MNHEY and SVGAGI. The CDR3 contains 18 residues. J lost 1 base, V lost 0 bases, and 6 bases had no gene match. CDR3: CASSYSPQGQGNTGELFF. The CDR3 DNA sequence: TGTGCCAGCAGTTACTCCCCACAGGGACAGGGGAACACCGGGGAGCTGTTTTTT.

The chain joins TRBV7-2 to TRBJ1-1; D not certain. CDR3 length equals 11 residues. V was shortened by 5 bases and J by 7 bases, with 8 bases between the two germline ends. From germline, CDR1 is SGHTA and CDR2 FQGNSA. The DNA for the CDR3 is TGTGCCAGCAGCCTATTCGTTGAAGCTTTCTTT. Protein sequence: CASSLFVEAFF.